Below are 26 T cell receptor beta chains sequenced from a single sample in a study of blood T cell repertoires in COVID-19. Libraries were prepared by immunoSEQ multiplex PCR; TCRdb keeps only in-frame clonotypes and omits some of them. This sample has a few hundred thousand clones, with around nine tenths found just once. The specimen was peripheral blood. These receptors all come from a man aged 55 to 70 with acute or convalescent COVID-19.

V and J are TRBV29-1 and TRBJ1-1; a possible D gene is TRBD1 (5 bases). V dropped 3 bases and J dropped 13 bases, with 24 bases sitting between them. The CDR3 is 14 residues long. Germline CDR1 and CDR2: SQVTM and ANQGSEA. The CDR3 here is CSVDFKVQETGDFF. The CDR3 nucleotides are TGCAGCGTTGACTTTAAAGTCCAGGAAACGGGGGATTTCTTT. Full variable domain (rest looked up from reference TRBV29-1 and TRBJ1-1): SAVISQKPSRDICQRGTSLTIQCQVDSQVTMMFWYRQQPGQSLTLIATANQGSEATYESGFVIDKFPISRPNLTFSTLTVSNMSPEDSSIYLCSVDFKVQETGDFFGQGTRLTVV.

V and J are TRBV5-1 and TRBJ2-2; 10 nucleotides line up with TRBD1. Germline V gives CDR1 SGHRS, CDR2 YFSETQ. The CDR3 sequence is 18 residues long. J lost 5 bases, V lost 6 bases, and 16 bases had no gene match. CDR3 sequence reads: CASTVGGDRGRRTGELFF. The CDR3 DNA reads TGCGCCAGCACTGTAGGCGGAGACAGGGGGCGTCGGACCGGGGAGCTGTTTTTT.

The chain has TRBV5-1 and TRBJ2-5; 9 nucleotides match TRBD1. The germline V gene has CDR1 SGHRS and CDR2 YFSETQ. Trimming took 7 bases from V and 4 from J; bases not matched to a gene: 11. The CDR3 covers 15 residues. CDR3 amino acids: CASERGQGTIETQYF. The CDR3 nucleotides are TGCGCCAGCGAGCGGGGACAGGGTACGATAGAGACCCAGTACTTC.

The chain links TRBV7-9 to TRBJ1-1; D uncertain. The CDR3 length is 15 residues. Germline V gene sequence: CDR1 SEHNR, CDR2 FQNEAQ (reference sequence). V lost 1 base, J lost 0 bases, and 9 bases lay in between. In DNA form, the CDR3 reads TGTGCCAGCAGCTTAGTGCGGCAGCTGAACACTGAAGCTTTCTTT. Its protein product is CASSLVRQLNTEAFF.

The CDR3, as DNA: TGTGCCAGCAGCGTAGGACGGACTAGCGGGGGGCAAGAGACCCAGTACTTC. This gives the protein CASSVGRTSGGQETQYF. V is TRBV5-8 and J is TRBJ2-5; 14 nucleotides match TRBD2. The CDR3 runs to 17 residues. Germline CDR1 and CDR2: SGHTS and YDEGEE. The V segment lost 4 bases and the J segment 2 bases; nucleotides outside the gene matches: 7.

Only a few counts were recorded for this clone. This chain's CDR3 is CASSQSMGGKDTEAFF. In DNA, the CDR3 is TGTGCCAGCAGCCAGTCAATGGGGGGGAAGGACACTGAAGCTTTCTTT. The chain joins TRBV14 to TRBJ1-1; possible D gene TRBD1, 5 bases. Trimming removed 3 bases from V and 3 bases from J, with 17 bases in between. Germline loops: CDR1 SGHDN, CDR2 FVKESK. The CDR3 is 16 residues long.

J is TRBJ2-3 and V is TRBV18; 9 bases fit TRBD2. Losses at the gene ends were 1 base for V and 3 bases for J; bases not matched to a gene: 5. This CDR3 is 16 amino acids long. Germline loops: CDR1 KGHSH, CDR2 LQKENI. The DNA for the CDR3 is TGTGCCAGCTCACCACGGCGGGGGGGCATAACAGATACGCAGTATTTT. This translates into CASSPRRGGITDTQYF. Together with reference TRBV18 and TRBJ2-3, the CDR3 gives the full variable domain: NAGVMQNPRHLVRRRGQEARLRCSPMKGHSHVYWYRQLPEEGLKFMVYLQKENIIDESGMPKERFSAEFPKEGPSILRIQQVVRGDSAAYFCASSPRRGGITDTQYFGPGTRLTVL.

J is TRBJ1-2 and V is TRBV19; 9 bases are a match to TRBD1. Trimming cost V 5 bases and J 6 bases; bases outside gene matches: 4. The germline V gene encodes CDR1 LNHDA and CDR2 SQIVND (reference sequence). The CDR3 is 13 amino acids. As DNA, the CDR3 is TGTGCCAGTAGTCTTCGGACAGGGGATGGCTACACCTTC. Its translation is CASSLRTGDGYTF.

J is TRBJ2-3 and V is TRBV30; weak D call: TRBD1 (6 bases). Trimming took 0 bases from V and 1 from J, leaving 8 bases between them. The CDR3 runs 14 residues. Germline CDR1 GTSNPN, CDR2 SVGIG (reference sequence). As DNA, the CDR3 is TGTGCCTGGAGTGTACCAGGGGGCACAGATACGCAGTATTTT. Protein sequence: CAWSVPGGTDTQYF.

The rearrangement uses TRBV18 and TRBJ1-1, with 9 bases identical to TRBD1. This CDR3 has 18 amino acids. Germline CDR1 is KGHSH and CDR2 is LQKENI. The V gene end was trimmed by 4 bases and the J gene end by 0 bases; junction bases not matched to a gene: 12. CDR3 DNA: TGTGCCAGCTCACGCAACAGGGGGCGGATAAACCTGAACACTGAAGCTTTCTTT. Its translation is CASSRNRGRINLNTEAFF.

This clone came up a few times. The chain combines TRBV11-2 with TRBJ2-3, with 8 positions matching TRBD1. Germline assignment: CDR1 SGHAT and CDR2 FQNNGV. Trimming took 4 bases from V and 2 from J; bases not matched to a gene: 8. This CDR3 comprises 16 residues. CDR3 residues: CASSSGTGLYTDTQYF. For the CDR3, the DNA is TGTGCCAGCAGCTCCGGGACAGGTCTGTACACAGATACGCAGTATTTT.

This chain connects TRBV2 to TRBJ2-7; TRBD2 matches 8 bases. V was pared by 0 bases and J by 4 bases, with 11 bases of the junction left unmatched. The CDR3 consists of 17 residues. In germline, CDR1 is SNHLY, CDR2 FYNNEI. Here the CDR3 reads CASSEAGPEAGGYEQYF. The DNA for the CDR3 is TGTGCCAGCAGTGAAGCGGGTCCTGAGGCGGGGGGTTACGAGCAGTACTTC.

V and J are TRBV6-6 and TRBJ1-6; 10 bases match TRBD1. CDR3 length equals 16 residues. Trimming took 2 bases from V and 7 from J; bases not matched to a gene: 5. Germline CDR1 is MNHNY and CDR2 is SVGAGI (reference sequence). CDR3 sequence (DNA): TGTGCCAGCAGTTACAGACAGGGGGCGGGGAATTCACCCCTCCACTTT. It translates to CASSYRQGAGNSPLHF.

The V gene is TRBV9, the J gene TRBJ2-3; D might be TRBD1 (6 bases). The germline gives CDR1 SGDLS, CDR2 YYNGEE. The germline V and J ends were trimmed by 0 bases and 0 bases, with 11 bases remaining between them. The CDR3 loop spans 16 amino acids. Here the CDR3 reads CASSVAGGFSTDTQYF. The CDR3 DNA is TGTGCCAGCAGCGTAGCTGGGGGCTTTAGCACAGATACGCAGTATTTT.

J is TRBJ2-5 and V is TRBV5-1; a weak D match, TRBD1 (5 bases). V was cut by 0 bases and J by 4 bases, with 16 bases left in between. Looked up from germline, CDR1 is SGHRS and CDR2 is YFSETQ. This CDR3 is built from 16 residues. CDR3 nucleotides: TGCGCCAGCAGCTTGGAGGGCAGGGTGATGGGAGAGACCCAGTACTTC. Protein sequence: CASSLEGRVMGETQYF.

V is TRBV7-8 and J is TRBJ1-5; 7 nucleotides align to TRBD1. Trimming took 5 bases from V and 2 from J; bases not matched to a gene: 12. The CDR3 length is 17 residues. Germline values: CDR1 SGHVS, CDR2 FQNEAQ. CDR3 sequence: CASSQSSTGLGNQPQHF. The CDR3 DNA follows: TGTGCCAGCAGCCAAAGTTCGACAGGGTTGGGCAATCAGCCCCAGCATTTT. The full variable domain, in which reference TRBV7-8 and TRBJ1-5 provide the parts outside the CDR3, is GAGVSQSPRYKVAKRGQDVALRCDPISGHVSLFWYQQALGQGPEFLTYFQNEAQLDKSGLPSDRFFAERPEGSVSTLKIQRTQQEDSAVYLCASSQSSTGLGNQPQHFGDGTRLSIL.

This sequence joins TRBV27 and TRBJ1-4; D is possibly TRBD1 (6 bases). The V gene's germline CDR1 is MNHEY and CDR2 SMNVEV (reference sequence). The V gene lost 5 bases and the J gene lost 8 bases, with 15 bases spanning the gap. CDR3 size: 14 residues. The CDR3 nucleotides are TGTGCCAGCAGTCTCCGACAGGCGCGGGAAAAACTGTTTTTT. Its translation is CASSLRQAREKLFF.

The chain uses TRBV7-8 and TRBJ1-2; D gene unclear. V dropped 0 bases and J dropped 2 bases, with 10 bases sitting between them. The CDR3 runs to 15 residues. Germline CDR1 and CDR2: SGHVS and FQNEAQ. For the CDR3, the DNA is TGTGCCAGCAGCTTAGCGTCGCAGAAGAACTATGGCTACACCTTC. Protein product: CASSLASQKNYGYTF. Full variable domain (rest looked up from reference TRBV7-8 and TRBJ1-2): GAGVSQSPRYKVAKRGQDVALRCDPISGHVSLFWYQQALGQGPEFLTYFQNEAQLDKSGLPSDRFFAERPEGSVSTLKIQRTQQEDSAVYLCASSLASQKNYGYTFGSGTRLTVV.

This clone was observed a single time. Other DNA sequences from this sample encode an identical CDR3 as well. This chain connects TRBV5-1 to TRBJ1-4; the match to TRBD1 covers 10 bases. The germline gives CDR1 SGHRS, CDR2 YFSETQ. V was clipped by 4 bases and J by 5 bases; unmatched bases: 2. The CDR3 covers 14 residues. The CDR3 nucleotides are TGCGCCAGCAGCCCGGGACAGGGGAATGAAAAACTGTTTTTT. Its protein product is CASSPGQGNEKLFF.

The chain recombines TRBV19 with TRBJ2-7; 8 positions agree with TRBD2. The CDR3 sequence is 14 residues long. Germline CDR1 reads LNHDA; CDR2 reads SQIVND (reference sequence). With V trimmed by 5 bases and J by 3 bases, 6 bases remained unmatched. The CDR3 spells CASSPRGGFYEQYF. CDR3 sequence (DNA): TGTGCCAGTAGTCCACGGGGGGGTTTCTACGAGCAGTACTTC.

This clone occurred a few times. This sequence joins TRBV11-2 and TRBJ1-6; D is undetermined. Trimming left V 4 bases short and J 2 bases short, with 9 bases between. Looked up from germline, CDR1 is SGHAT and CDR2 is FQNNGV. This CDR3 contains 15 residues. CDR3 bases: TGTGCCAGCAGCTCCGACGGGGCCTATAATTCACCCCTCCACTTT. This gives the protein CASSSDGAYNSPLHF.

V is TRBV19 and J is TRBJ1-2, with D uncertain. V lost 3 bases and J lost 9, with 14 bases in between. This CDR3 is built from 13 residues. Germline CDR1 LNHDA, CDR2 SQIVND (reference sequence). CDR3 protein: CASSIGSGFSYTF. The CDR3 DNA follows: TGTGCCAGTAGTATCGGCTCCGGGTTCAGCTACACCTTC.

The gene calls are TRBV2 and TRBJ2-7; TRBD1 matches 9 bases. Trimming at V came to 7 bases and at J to 1 base, leaving 5 bases not matched to a gene. Germline CDR1 SNHLY, CDR2 FYNNEI. The CDR3 consists of 14 residues. CDR3: CASIPDRGSYEQYF. As DNA, the CDR3 is TGTGCCAGCATTCCGGACAGGGGTTCCTACGAGCAGTACTTC. Drawing the rest from reference TRBV2 and TRBJ2-7, the complete variable domain is EPEVTQTPSHQVTQMGQEVILRCVPISNHLYFYWYRQILGQKVEFLVSFYNNEISEKSEIFDDQFSVERPDGSNFTLKIRSTKLEDSAMYFCASIPDRGSYEQYFGPGTRLTVT.

This sequence joins TRBV6-5 and TRBJ1-6, with D possibly being TRBD1 (5 bases). CDR3 size: 13 residues. The V and J ends lost 8 bases and 9 bases respectively, with 14 bases between them. Germline lookup yields CDR1 MNHEY and CDR2 SVGAGI. The DNA for the CDR3 is TGTGCCAGCCGCGGGACTGGGGGTTCACCCCTCCACTTT. Residues: CASRGTGGSPLHF.

The V gene is TRBV7-9, the J gene TRBJ2-5; maybe TRBD2 (5 bases). V was shortened by 5 bases and J by 5 bases, with 12 bases between the two germline ends. This CDR3 region has 13 residues. CDR1 is SEHNR, CDR2 FQNEAQ, per germline (reference sequence). CDR3: CASSLGSRETQYF. The CDR3 DNA reads as TGTGCCAGCAGCCTAGGGAGTAGGGAGACCCAGTACTTC.

The rearrangement joins TRBV4-2 to TRBJ2-5; 7 nucleotides align to TRBD2. The V gene's germline CDR1 is LGHNA and CDR2 YNFKEQ. Germline trimming cut 1 base from V and 2 bases from J; bases unmatched to any gene: 4. The CDR3 is 15 residues long. The CDR3 DNA reads TGTGCCAGCAGCCAAGCGGGGACTACGCAAGAGACCCAGTACTTC. This codes for CASSQAGTTQETQYF.